This T cell receptor (beta chain) was identified during a study of T cells after yellow fever vaccination. With respect to this clonotype: Its specificity is unknown.

Study outcomes and limitations: Post-booster repertoires contained most primary-vaccination clones again (approximately 97% CD4, 88% CD8). When the response was secondary, it was weaker but reached its peak faster, day 5 versus 15. CD4 and CD8 compartments shared a small share of clonotypes, likely from convergent recombination.

By 5'RACE template switching, TCR cDNA was produced, with a universal primer site and UMIs added in the process. TCRdb called the 5' RACE reads again in MiXCR, with one record for every CDR3 protein. The sample has a few hundred thousand distinct CDR3 sequences; about 4% are singletons. The CDR3 runs to 14 residues. CDR1 and CDR2 from the germline V gene are SEHNR and FQNEAQ (reference sequence). V lost 5 bases, J lost 7 bases, and 14 bases lay in between. The clonotype comes from a young man who received the YFV17D yellow fever vaccine. The specimen was PBMCs, collected 5 days after the yellow fever booster vaccination. The rearrangement links TRBV7-9 to TRBJ1-4; the D is unclear. CDR3 protein: CASSPSISSEKLFF. The CDR3 DNA follows: TGTGCCAGCAGCCCGAGCATCTCCTCTGAAAAACTGTTTTTT.